A single T cell receptor beta chain is shown here with its context. This same CDR3 is encoded by further DNA sequences in the sample. The CDR3 runs 14 residues. The germline CDR1 and CDR2 sequences are SNHLY and FYNNEI. V lost 1 base to trimming and J lost 3 bases, with 6 bases between them. This sample was included in a study of blood T cell repertoires in COVID-19. Study-wide context: Whether acute or convalescent, the COVID-19 samples came from the United States, Italy and Spain. Sources were T cells, B-cell-depleted T cells, or PBMCs; the material itself was cDNA or gDNA.

Authors' methods: For nucleated cells, counts were estimated from reference gene primer amplification. Assay used: immunoSEQ multiplex PCR; TCRdb lists only in-frame clones, some missing. The D gene and trimming were derived from the DNA, and the V and J assignments and clone size from that table. The sample consists of some 250,000 clones, approximately 84% of them appearing once. The chain recombines TRBV2 with TRBJ2-2; no firm D call. This clonotype was obtained from a woman aged 25 to 39 who had recovered from COVID-19. Sequencing was performed on peripheral blood. CDR3 sequence reads: CASSEVRDTGELFF. The CDR3 DNA reads TGTGCCAGCAGTGAAGTTAGAGACACCGGGGAGCTGTTTTTT.